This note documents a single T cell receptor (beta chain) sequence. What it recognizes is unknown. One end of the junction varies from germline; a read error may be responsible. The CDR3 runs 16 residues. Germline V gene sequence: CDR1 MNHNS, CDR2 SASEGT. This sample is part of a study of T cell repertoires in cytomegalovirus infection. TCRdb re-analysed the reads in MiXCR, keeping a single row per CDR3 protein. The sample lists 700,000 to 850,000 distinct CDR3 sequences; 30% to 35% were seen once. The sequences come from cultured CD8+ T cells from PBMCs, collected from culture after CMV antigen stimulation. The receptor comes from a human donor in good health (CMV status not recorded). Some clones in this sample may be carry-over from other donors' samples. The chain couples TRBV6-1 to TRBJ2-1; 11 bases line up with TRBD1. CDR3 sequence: CANSEPGQGAVNEQFF. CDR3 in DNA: TGTGCCAACAGTGAACCCGGACAGGGGGCGGTCAATGAGCAGTTCTTC.